This T cell receptor (beta chain) was captured by sequencing in a study of cytomegalovirus exposure and HLA in healthy donors (TCRdb year 2017). In the study overall: The roughly 670 repertoires of the first cohort and the approximately 110 validation repertoires were produced on the same platform, according to a later analysis. The study combined high-throughput TCR immunosequencing, statistical association of individual TCRs with disease status, and machine learning to predict cytomegalovirus infection status. A separate validation cohort of 100 to 150 different subjects was used in addition to the 666-subject first cohort. The study aimed to test whether cataloging public T cell receptors could reveal signatures of past pathogen exposure. What the study reported, not specific to this receptor: The classifier was reported to diagnose cytomegalovirus status with high specificity and sensitivity in both the original cohort and the validation cohort. A later analysis lacked HLA typing for the validation cohort, so it scored co-occurrence in that cohort across all 120 or so repertoires. Across donors, most TCR sequences were observed very rarely, whereas some public TCRs were present in many individuals. A total of roughly 160 TCR beta chains were listed by the study as associated with cytomegalovirus. According to the authors, the approach could potentially be generalized to other disease states and immunological phenotypes. A later analysis found that TCRs clustered in the first cohort also tended to co-occur in the approximately 120 validation repertoires, with more than 90% of cluster scores above 0. In vitro tests confirmed that a few of the cytomegalovirus-associated TCR beta chains recognize cytomegalovirus antigens.

This clone was recorded only once. Its recognized antigen is unknown. Qualities for individual bases were not recorded, and no much larger clone is one base off. Libraries were constructed by the immunoSEQ multiplex PCR assay. In the paper's pipeline: A statistical classification framework was developed to diagnose cytomegalovirus status using the catalog of TCR beta chain sequences. TCRdb took this table from immuneACCESS and kept in-frame rearrangements with V and J called. Such tables lack part of the clones; where checked against another copy, unresolved V genes explain under half of the gap, and the rest is unexplained. V and J calls and clone size are as listed in that table; D and trimming were resolved from the DNA. This sample gives 55,000 to 80,000 clones in total; 95% of them show up just once. The leading ten clones occupy more than 6.5% of the sample. Separate from the approximately 730-subject first cohort, the validation cohort of 120 subjects was the group to which the donors belonged.

CDR1 is given as LNHDA and CDR2 as SQIVND, both from the germline V gene (reference sequence). From the cysteine up to the phenylalanine, the CDR3 has a length of 17 residues. Only CDR3 DNA is held: 51 bases, read in frame from base 1. Trimming accounts for 4 bases at V and 3 bases at J, while the number of junction bases matched to no gene is 12. The chain joins TRBV19 to TRBJ2-1; 7 junctional bases match TRBD2. The TCR was taken from a woman under 30 in good health and CMV-seropositive. Sequencing was done on a sample of PBMCs. CDR3 loop: CASSRGLGGAYYNEQFF. The bases read TGTGCCAGTAGTAGGGGATTGGGAGGGGCCTACTACAATGAGCAGTTCTTC.